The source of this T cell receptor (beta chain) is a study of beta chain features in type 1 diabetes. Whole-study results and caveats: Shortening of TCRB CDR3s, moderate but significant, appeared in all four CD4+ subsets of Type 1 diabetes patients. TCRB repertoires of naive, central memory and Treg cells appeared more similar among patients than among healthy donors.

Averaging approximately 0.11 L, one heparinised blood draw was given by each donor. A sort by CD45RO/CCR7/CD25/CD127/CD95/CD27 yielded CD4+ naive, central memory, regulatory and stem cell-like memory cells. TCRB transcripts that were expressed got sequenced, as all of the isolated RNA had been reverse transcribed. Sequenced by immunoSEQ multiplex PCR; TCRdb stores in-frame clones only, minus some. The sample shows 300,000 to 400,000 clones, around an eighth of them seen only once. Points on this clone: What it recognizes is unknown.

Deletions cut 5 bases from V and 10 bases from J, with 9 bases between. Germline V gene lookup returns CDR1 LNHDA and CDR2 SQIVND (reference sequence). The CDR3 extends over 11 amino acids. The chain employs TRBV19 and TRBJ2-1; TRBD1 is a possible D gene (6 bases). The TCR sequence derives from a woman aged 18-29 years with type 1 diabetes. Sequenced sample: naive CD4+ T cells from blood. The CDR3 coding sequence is TGTGCCAGTAGTCGGGACATGGAGCAGTTCTTC. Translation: CASSRDMEQFF.